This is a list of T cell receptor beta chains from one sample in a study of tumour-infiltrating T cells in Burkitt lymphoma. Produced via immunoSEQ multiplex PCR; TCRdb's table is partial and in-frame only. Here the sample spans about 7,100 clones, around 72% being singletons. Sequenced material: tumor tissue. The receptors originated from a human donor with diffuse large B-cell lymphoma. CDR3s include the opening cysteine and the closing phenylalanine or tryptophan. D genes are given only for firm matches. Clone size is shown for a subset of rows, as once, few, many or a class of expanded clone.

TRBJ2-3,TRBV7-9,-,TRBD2,TGTGCCAGCAGCTCCAGCGGGGGGGGCCCAGATACGCAGTATTTT,CASSSSGGGPDTQYF
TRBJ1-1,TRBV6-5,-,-,TGTGCCAGCAGTTACAGGGAGGGGACTGAAGCTTTCTTT,CASSYREGTEAFF
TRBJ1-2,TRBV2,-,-,TGTGCCAGCAGTGAAGCCAGGACAGCTTATGGCTACACCTTC,CASSEARTAYGYTF
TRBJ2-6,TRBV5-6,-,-,TGTGCCAGCAGCTTGGCCCAGGGGACAGGGGCCAACGTCCTGACTTTC,CASSLAQGTGANVLTF
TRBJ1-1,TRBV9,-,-,TGTGCCAGCAGCGAGACCGGAGGGATGAACACTGAAGCTTTCTTT,CASSETGGMNTEAFF
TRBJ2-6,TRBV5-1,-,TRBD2,TGCGCCAGCAGCACCTGGGGTAGCGGGGGGTCCTCTGGGGCCAACGTCCTGACTTTC,CASSTWGSGGSSGANVLTF
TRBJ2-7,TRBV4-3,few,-,TGCGCCAGCAGCCAAGATCTAGGGACTTCCCGGTGGGAGCAGTACTTC,CASSQDLGTSRWEQYF
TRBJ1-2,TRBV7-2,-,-,TGTGCCAGCAGCTCGTACAGGGTAGGAGGCTACACCTTC,CASSSYRVGGYTF
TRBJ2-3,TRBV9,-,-,TGTGCCAGCAGCGTAGGCAGCTCAGATACGCAGTATTTT,CASSVGSSDTQYF
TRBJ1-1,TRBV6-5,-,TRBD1,TGTGCCAGCAGAGTGAGACAGGGCACTGAAGCTTTCTTT,CASRVRQGTEAFF